The 21 T cell receptor beta chains given below trace back to one sample, sequenced in a study of OX40 agonist ivuxolimab in advanced cancers. The method was immunoSEQ multiplex PCR; TCRdb's version includes in-frame clones alone and lacks a portion of them. The table shows about 45,000 clones, with less than 90% occurring only once. Sequences were derived from CD4+ or CD8+ T cells sorted from blood, sampled in a trial of the OX40 agonist ivuxolimab. All receptors derive from an adult with an advanced solid tumor such as melanoma, head and neck, liver or kidney cancer.

This CDR3 is CASSISRPGYTGELFF. Here the CDR3 DNA reads TGTGCCAGCAGCATTTCTAGACCTGGGTACACCGGGGAGCTGTTTTTT. This chain joins TRBV5-5 and TRBJ2-2; D unresolved. The CDR3 spans 16 residues. Looked up from germline, CDR1 is SGHKS and CDR2 is YYEKEE (reference sequence). V lost 4 bases and J 3 bases, leaving 16 bases between the germline ends.

This chain uses TRBV18 with TRBJ2-7, with 12 bases that match TRBD2. J gave up 6 bases and V 2 bases, and 5 bases lay outside the gene matches. The CDR3 has 15 amino acids. Germline CDR1 is KGHSH and CDR2 is LQKENI. As DNA, the CDR3 is TGTGCCAGCTCACCAAGGACTAGCGGGAATGTCGAGCAGTACTTC. This codes for CASSPRTSGNVEQYF. The full variable domain, rest sourced from reference TRBV18 and TRBJ2-7, is NAGVMQNPRHLVRRRGQEARLRCSPMKGHSHVYWYRQLPEEGLKFMVYLQKENIIDESGMPKERFSAEFPKEGPSILRIQQVVRGDSAAYFCASSPRTSGNVEQYFGPGTRLTVT.

Comment on this clone: The same CDR3 also results from other DNA sequences found in this sample. The rearrangement links TRBV5-8 to TRBJ1-5; tentative D call: TRBD1 (5 bases). This CDR3 has 16 amino acids. Per germline, CDR1 SGHTS and CDR2 YDEGEE. V was clipped by 3 bases and J by 5 bases, with 18 bases between them. CDR3 nucleotide sequence: TGTGCCAGCAGCTCGGACCGTGGGGACGGGTATCAGCCCCAGCATTTT. Translated: CASSSDRGDGYQPQHF.

This sequence joins TRBV9 and TRBJ1-1; D call uncertain. The CDR3 sequence is 14 residues long. The V gene's germline CDR1 is SGDLS and CDR2 YYNGEE. V was trimmed by 0 bases and J by 4 bases, leaving 10 bases between them. For the CDR3, the DNA is TGTGCCAGCAGCGTAGATCCGGGGTCCACTGAAGCTTTCTTT. Its translation: CASSVDPGSTEAFF.

This chain links TRBV28 with TRBJ2-1; TRBD2 agrees at 7 bases. CDR3 length: 15 residues. Germline loops: CDR1 MDHEN, CDR2 SYDVKM. V lost 8 bases, J lost 0 bases, and 7 bases stayed unmatched. CDR3 DNA sequence: TGTGCCAGCCGAGGCGGGGGAGGCTCCTACAATGAGCAGTTCTTC. This gives the protein CASRGGGGSYNEQFF.

The chain combines TRBV6-5 with TRBJ2-7; 7 nucleotides line up with TRBD2. The CDR3 runs to 15 residues. J gave up 5 bases and V 5 bases, and 12 bases lay outside the gene matches. Germline V gene sequence: CDR1 MNHEY, CDR2 SVGAGI. CDR3 amino acids: CASSPPRGSVNEQYF. The DNA for the CDR3 is TGTGCCAGCAGTCCCCCCCGCGGGAGCGTAAACGAGCAGTACTTC.

CDR3 bases: TGTGCCAGCAGTTACTCCCGAATAGCGGAGACCCAGTACTTC. Its protein product is CASSYSRIAETQYF. This chain connects TRBV6-6 to TRBJ2-5, with a possible D match to TRBD2 (5 bases). CDR1 is MNHNY and CDR2 is SVGAGI in the germline V gene (reference sequence). CDR3 length equals 14 residues. Trimming left V 0 bases short and J 5 bases short, with 10 bases between.

The chain has TRBV18 and TRBJ1-4; D is possibly TRBD1 (6 bases). Between the trimmed V and J ends, which lost 3 bases and 4 bases, there was a span of 12 bases. Looked up from germline, CDR1 is KGHSH and CDR2 is LQKENI. The CDR3 sequence is 15 residues long. The CDR3 is CASSPQGRHNEKLFF. DNA for the CDR3: TGTGCCAGCTCACCCCAGGGGCGGCATAATGAAAAACTGTTTTTT. Full variable domain (remainder filled in from reference TRBV18 and TRBJ1-4): NAGVMQNPRHLVRRRGQEARLRCSPMKGHSHVYWYRQLPEEGLKFMVYLQKENIIDESGMPKERFSAEFPKEGPSILRIQQVVRGDSAAYFCASSPQGRHNEKLFFGSGTQLSVL.

The J gene is TRBJ2-5, the V gene TRBV10-2; no definite D call. This CDR3 is 13 amino acids long. V gave up 2 bases and J gave up 0 bases, with 4 bases separating them. Germline V lookup: CDR1 WSHSY, CDR2 SAAADI. This CDR3 reads CASSEDNQETQYF. The DNA for the CDR3 is TGCGCCAGCAGTGAGGACAACCAAGAGACCCAGTACTTC.

The gene calls are TRBV15 and TRBJ2-3; 7 bases fit TRBD1. The junction had 7 bases not matched to a gene; V was cut back by 0 bases and J by 1 base. This CDR3 region has 17 residues. In germline, CDR1 is LNHNV, CDR2 YYDKDF (reference sequence). CDR3 residues: CATSREVGGAGTDTQYF. CDR3 DNA: TGTGCCACCAGCAGAGAAGTAGGGGGCGCCGGCACAGATACGCAGTATTTT.

The chain links TRBV5-1 to TRBJ1-1; D is undetermined. V was trimmed by 4 bases and J by 0 bases, leaving 10 bases between them. The germline gives CDR1 SGHRS, CDR2 YFSETQ. There are 14 residues in the CDR3. CDR3: CASSLGPMNTEAFF. The CDR3 nucleotides are TGCGCCAGCAGCCTCGGACCCATGAACACTGAAGCTTTCTTT.

The chain uses TRBV28 and TRBJ2-3; 8 nucleotides align to TRBD2. The length of the CDR3 is 17 residues. CDR1 is MDHEN, CDR2 SYDVKM, per germline. Germline trimming cut 5 bases from V and 0 bases from J; bases unmatched to any gene: 10. The CDR3 nucleotides read TGTGCCAGCAGTACTTTCGGGCGGGGGGTGAGCACAGATACGCAGTATTTT. This encodes CASSTFGRGVSTDTQYF.

This clone was detected only once. J is TRBJ2-1 and V is TRBV18, with TRBD2 identical over 7 bases. V gave up 7 bases and J gave up 5 bases; unmatched junction bases: 5. The CDR3 has 13 amino acids. Germline V gene lookup returns CDR1 KGHSH and CDR2 LQKENI. In DNA form, the CDR3 reads TGTGCCAGCTTCGGGGGGTTCCACAATGAGCAGTTCTTC. Its translation is CASFGGFHNEQFF. The variable domain in full, completed from reference TRBV18 and TRBJ2-1, reads NAGVMQNPRHLVRRRGQEARLRCSPMKGHSHVYWYRQLPEEGLKFMVYLQKENIIDESGMPKERFSAEFPKEGPSILRIQQVVRGDSAAYFCASFGGFHNEQFFGPGTRLTVL.

V gene TRBV7-9 combines with J gene TRBJ2-5; 7 bases match TRBD1. TRBJ2-7 explains the end of the DNA better; the J call may be wrong. CDR1 is SEHNR, CDR2 FQNEAQ, per germline (reference sequence). The CDR3 is 15 amino acids. The CDR3 sequence is CASSIRDSPSYEQYF. The CDR3 coding sequence is TGTGCCAGCAGCATCCGGGACAGCCCTTCCTACGAGCAGTACTTC.

V gene TRBV7-3 combines with J gene TRBJ2-1; weak D call: TRBD2 (6 bases). Germline assignment: CDR1 SGHTA and CDR2 FQGTGA. The CDR3 runs to 16 residues. With 3 bases removed from V and 6 bases from J, the gap between germline ends came to 18 bases. Here the CDR3 reads CASSLGGGGGPNEQFF. Here the CDR3 DNA reads TGTGCCAGCAGCTTGGGAGGAGGAGGAGGCCCCAATGAGCAGTTCTTC.

The sample holds a few counts of this clone. V gene TRBV30 combines with J gene TRBJ1-2; no firm D call. The CDR3 length is 16 residues. CDR1 GTSNPN and CDR2 SVGIG come from the germline V gene (reference sequence). V was trimmed by 0 bases and J by 2 bases, leaving 16 bases between them. The CDR3 region is CAWSVQEETTNYGYTF. In DNA form, the CDR3 reads TGTGCCTGGAGTGTACAAGAAGAGACAACAAACTATGGCTACACCTTC.

The chain has TRBV15 and TRBJ2-3, with 10 bases matching TRBD2. The CDR3 spans 15 residues. Germline V gene data show CDR1 as LNHNV and CDR2 as YYDKDF (reference sequence). V gave up 4 bases and J gave up 5 bases; unmatched junction bases: 6. The CDR3 nucleotides are TGTGCCACCAGCACTCGGACTAGCGGCGGAGATACGCAGTATTTT. Translated, it gives CATSTRTSGGDTQYF.

This chain connects TRBV5-1 to TRBJ2-5; D tentatively reads TRBD1 or TRBD2 (5 bases each). Germline loops: CDR1 SGHRS, CDR2 YFSETQ. The ends were cut back, 1 base at V and 2 bases at J, with 12 bases in the middle. This CDR3 is 15 amino acids long. For the CDR3, the DNA is TGCGCCAGCAGCTTGATTCCGGGGCAGCAAGAGACCCAGTACTTC. As protein: CASSLIPGQQETQYF.

The genes are TRBV29-1 and TRBJ1-2, with 10 bases that match TRBD1. This CDR3 spans 15 amino acids. Germline CDR1 is SQVTM and CDR2 is ANQGSEA. V trimming: 6 bases; J trimming: 8 bases; junction bases outside the gene matches: 15. Written as DNA, the CDR3 is TGCAGCGTAGCGACAGGGGGCGCATCCCCTAGGGGCTACACCTTC. Translating it yields CSVATGGASPRGYTF.

The V gene is TRBV5-5, the J gene TRBJ1-5; 8 bases are shared with TRBD1. Germline V lookup: CDR1 SGHKS, CDR2 YYEKEE (reference sequence). The CDR3 has 13 residues. With 4 bases clipped from V and 10 bases from J, the junction kept 7 bases outside the gene matches. This chain's CDR3 is CASSQDREKPQHF. The CDR3 DNA follows: TGTGCCAGCAGCCAGGACAGGGAGAAACCCCAGCATTTT. Full variable domain (remainder filled in from reference TRBV5-5 and TRBJ1-5): DAGVTQSPTHLIKTRGQQVTLRCSPISGHKSVSWYQQVLGQGPQFIFQYYEKEERGRGNFPDRFSARQFPNYSSELNVNALLLGDSALYLCASSQDREKPQHFGDGTRLSIL.

This clone was seen more than once but under ten times. The J gene is TRBJ1-1, the V gene TRBV21-1. TRBV21-1 is a known pseudogene. The CDR3 has 16 amino acids. Written as DNA, the CDR3 is TGTGCCAGCAGCAAAGCCTCTTTGTCCCTGAACACTGAAGCTTTCTTT. This codes for CASSKASLSLNTEAFF.